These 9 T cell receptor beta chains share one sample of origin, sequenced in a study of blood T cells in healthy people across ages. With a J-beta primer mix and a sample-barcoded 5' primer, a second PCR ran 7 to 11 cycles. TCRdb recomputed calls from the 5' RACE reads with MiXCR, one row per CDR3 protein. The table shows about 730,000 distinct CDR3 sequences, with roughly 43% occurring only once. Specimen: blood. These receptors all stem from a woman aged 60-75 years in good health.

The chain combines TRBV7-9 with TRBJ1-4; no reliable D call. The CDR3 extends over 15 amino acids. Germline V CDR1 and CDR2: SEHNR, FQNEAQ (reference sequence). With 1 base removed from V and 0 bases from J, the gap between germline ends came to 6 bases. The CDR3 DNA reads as TGTGCCAGCAGCTTAGGGAGAACAACTAATGAAAAACTGTTTTTT. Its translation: CASSLGRTTNEKLFF.

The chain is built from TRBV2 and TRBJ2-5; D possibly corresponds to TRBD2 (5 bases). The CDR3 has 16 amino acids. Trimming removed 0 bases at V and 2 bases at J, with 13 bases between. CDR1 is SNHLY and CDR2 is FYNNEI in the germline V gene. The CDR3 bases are TGTGCCAGCAGTGAAGCGGAGGCGAACTTACAAGAGACCCAGTACTTC. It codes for CASSEAEANLQETQYF.

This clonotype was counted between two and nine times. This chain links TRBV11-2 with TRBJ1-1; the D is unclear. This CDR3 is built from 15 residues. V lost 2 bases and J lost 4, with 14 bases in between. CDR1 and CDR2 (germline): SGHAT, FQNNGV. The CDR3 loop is CASSLLTASSTEAFF. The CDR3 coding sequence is TGTGCCAGCAGCTTATTGACGGCTAGCAGCACTGAAGCTTTCTTT. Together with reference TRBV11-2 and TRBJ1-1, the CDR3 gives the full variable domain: EAGVAQSPRYKIIEKRQSVAFWCNPISGHATLYWYQQILGQGPKLLIQFQNNGVVDDSQLPKDRFSAERLKGVDSTLKIQPAKLEDSAVYLCASSLLTASSTEAFFGQGTRLTVV.

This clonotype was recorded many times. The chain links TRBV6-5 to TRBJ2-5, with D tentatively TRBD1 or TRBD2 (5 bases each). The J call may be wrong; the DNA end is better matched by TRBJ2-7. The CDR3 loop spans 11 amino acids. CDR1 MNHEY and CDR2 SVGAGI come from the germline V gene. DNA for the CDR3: TGTGCCAGCAGTTCCGGGACCGAGCAGTACTTC. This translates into CASSSGTEQYF.

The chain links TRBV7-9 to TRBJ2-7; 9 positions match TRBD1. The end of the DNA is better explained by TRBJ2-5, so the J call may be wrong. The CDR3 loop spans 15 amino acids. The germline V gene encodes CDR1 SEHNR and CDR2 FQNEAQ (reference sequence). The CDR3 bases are TGTGCCAGCAGCTTAAGACAGGGGGGGGTCGAGACCCAGTACTTC. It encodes CASSLRQGGVETQYF.

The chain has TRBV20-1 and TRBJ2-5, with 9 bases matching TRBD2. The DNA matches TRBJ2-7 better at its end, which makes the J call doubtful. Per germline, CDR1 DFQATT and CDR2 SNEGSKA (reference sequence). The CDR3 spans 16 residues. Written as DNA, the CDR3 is TGCAGTGCCCCTAAGCCCTCTAGCGGGGCAACCTACGAGCAGTACTTC. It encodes CSAPKPSSGATYEQYF.

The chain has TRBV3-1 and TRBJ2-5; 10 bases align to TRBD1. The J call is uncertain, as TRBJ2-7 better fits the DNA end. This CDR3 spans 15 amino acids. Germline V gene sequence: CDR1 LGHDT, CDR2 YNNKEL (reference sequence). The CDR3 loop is CASSQDLGTGVEQYF. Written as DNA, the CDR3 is TGTGCCAGCAGCCAAGACCTCGGGACAGGGGTCGAGCAGTACTTC.

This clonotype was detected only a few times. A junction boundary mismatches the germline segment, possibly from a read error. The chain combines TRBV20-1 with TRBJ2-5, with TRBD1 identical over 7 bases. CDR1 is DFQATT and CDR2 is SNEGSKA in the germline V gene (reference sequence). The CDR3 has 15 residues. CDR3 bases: TGCAGTGCTATCCAAGGACAGGTAGTCTTAGAGACTCAGTACTTC. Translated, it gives CSAIQGQVVLETQYF.

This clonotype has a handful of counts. For the CDR3, the DNA is TGTGCCAGCAGTTTAAGACAGGTTAGCACAGATACGCAGTATTTT. Its protein is CASSLRQVSTDTQYF. The chain combines TRBV28 with TRBJ2-3, with D maybe TRBD1 (6 bases). CDR1 is MDHEN and CDR2 is SYDVKM in the germline V gene. The CDR3 runs 15 residues. Between the trimmed V and J ends, which lost 2 bases and 0 bases, there was a span of 9 bases.